The present entry profiles one TCR beta chain with its context. This clone's antigen is unknown. The sample holds no much larger clone one base away, and base qualities are not on file. Library preparation employed the immunoSEQ multiplex PCR assay. For the multiplex PCR, a mixture combining 60 forward primers for TCR Vbeta segments and 13 reverse primers for TCR Jbeta segments was used. Amplification of the CDR3 region of rearranged TCR beta genes was performed with a multiplex PCR assay on genomic DNA. On the Illumina HiSeq System, the amplified TCR beta libraries were sequenced as 87-base-pair reads. Per the original workflow: In a later analysis, some 80 million unique TCR beta chains were counted across the approximately 640 repertoires, and about 9.9 million of these chains were shared by at least two donors. A nearest-neighbor algorithm error-corrected the raw reads and collapsed the reads into unique sequences, merging closely related sequences to remove PCR and sequencing errors. CDR3 sequences were aligned to IMGT reference sequences to assign V, D and J gene segments. Each retained sequence needed at least a six-nucleotide match to both a V gene segment and a J gene segment. Rearrangements were classified as productive when the CDR3 lacked stop codons and remained in frame with V and J, and all other rearrangements were classified as non-productive. Following IMGT convention, CDR3 was defined as the stretch from the second conserved V-encoded cysteine up to the conserved J-encoded phenylalanine. The earlier analysis of roughly 590 of the donors excluded sequences that lacked an unambiguous match to a single V gene segment. In an earlier analysis of several hundred of the donors, a V segment was called functional when productive rearrangements were above 56.7%, and segregating when the standard deviation between donors exceeded 5%. A statistical classification framework was developed to diagnose cytomegalovirus status using the catalog of TCR beta chain sequences. V and J gene assignment, in a later analysis, came from comparing TCR nucleotide sequences with IMGT/GENE-DB human TR gene sequences. A later analysis assigned CDR3 sequences and most-parsimonious VDJ recombination scenarios with the TCRdist pipeline. In a later analysis, each TCR beta chain was defined by its CDR3 amino acid sequence together with its V-gene family, and reads without a unique V-gene family were excluded. A later analysis removed nearly 600 highly shared, low-generation-probability nucleotide sequences to deal with suspected cross-contamination and a sequencing artifact. In a later analysis, a clonal expansion index for each public chain was calculated from normalized within-repertoire ranks of inferred template counts. A later analysis computed generation probabilities with a VDJ recombination model fitted to out-of-frame rearrangements, and checked the results against IGoR. A later analysis scored TCR-TCR, TCR-HLA and TCR-CMV co-occurrence with hypergeometric tests, applying a repertoire-size bias correction to TCR pairs. A later analysis estimated false discovery rates by permuting HLA or CMV assignments 20 times. In a later analysis, co-occurring TCRs were grouped using DBSCAN, and TCRdist sequence similarity was added for clustering within HLA-allele-positive subsets. Co-occurrence clustering excluded repertoires with fewer than 30,000 or more than 120,000 public chains, plus five with anomalous nucleotide sharing. TCRdb stores this immuneACCESS table with in-frame sequences only. Part of the clones is absent; in the studies checked, under half of the shortfall reflects unresolved V genes, and no reason is known for the rest. The V and J calls and clone size were taken over from that table, and D and trimming were inferred from the DNA. Across this sample there are over 75,000 clones, with under 80% seen only once. The ten largest clonotypes hold approximately 6.4% of the sample.

The cohort consisted of 600 to 750 healthy bone marrow donors. Cohort members were all nominally healthy when sampled, although unrecorded immune exposures were likely present. The donor was CMV seropositive and belonged to the group of around 300 seropositive cohort members. Every donor gave a peripheral blood sample, and the peripheral blood mononuclear cells from that sample were used for TCR beta sequencing. The Qiagen DNeasy Blood Extraction Kit was used to extract genomic DNA from the blood cell samples. This specimen comes from a study of cytomegalovirus exposure and HLA in healthy donors (dated by TCRdb to 2016 to 2017). For context, the study as a whole: An earlier analysis of approximately 550 of the donors reported 250 to 300 Gb of sequence data and some 120 million unique TCR beta sequences from roughly 200 million T cells. Approximately 310 gigabases of sequencing data and roughly 81 million unique TCR sequences made up an early release that covered approximately 620 HLA-typed donors. Among the approximately 400 genotyped donors, around 81% belonged to the genetic ancestry cluster associated with self-reported Caucasian donors. The aim of the study was to test whether cataloging public T cell receptors could identify signatures of past pathogen exposure. The study used immunosequencing to profile the T cell repertoires of 666 subjects and linked those repertoires to cytomegalovirus serostatus. Besides the first cohort of approximately 670 subjects, a separate validation cohort made up of over 100 different subjects was used. To predict cytomegalovirus infection status, the study combined high-throughput TCR immunosequencing, statistical association of individual TCRs with disease status, and machine learning. In a later analysis, previously published TCR beta repertoires from several hundred donors were re-analyzed and high-resolution HLA genotyping was added so that TCR occurrence patterns could be studied. The later analysis used no new phenotypic data to find candidate immune exposures, relying instead on TCR beta sequences and their occurrence across donors. An earlier analysis of about 600 of the donors used high-throughput TCR beta sequencing to judge whether each TCR beta V gene segment behaved as functional or pseudogenic. Donor age, sex, ethnicity and CMV serostatus were compiled alongside the repertoire data. A later genetic analysis took genome-wide SNP genotypes for about 55% of the roughly 670 donors and used that subset as a discovery cohort. All discovery cohort repertoires had been generated on a single sequencing platform. Class I and class II HLA loci were covered by the typing at four-digit resolution. Typing coverage varied by locus: about 620-640 donors for A, B, C, DRB1 and DQB1; roughly 520 for DQA1; about 600 for DPA1; approximately 470 for DPB1. A handful of DR-DQ haplotypes were handled as single units for association and clustering because linkage in the cohort was strong. Among about 400 genotyped donors of the cohort, an average of around 240,000 unique TCR beta nucleotide sequences was sequenced per donor, of which about 18% were non-productive.

Taken from the germline V gene (reference sequence), the CDR1 and CDR2 loops are SGHNT and YYREEE. The CDR3 spans 13 residues, from the cysteine through the phenylalanine. Just CDR3 DNA is preserved here, 39 bases in frame from base 1. Deletion took 8 bases off V and 3 bases off J, with a span of 14 bases between the germline ends. The full study reports these points: CMV serostatus was the only immune exposure information available for the cohort. Several of the top co-occurrence clusters appeared to be linked to parvovirus B19, influenza, CMV and Epstein-Barr virus, according to a later analysis. Because some donors lacked HLA typing at each locus, the association tests relied only on the typed subset. A further reported finding was that TCR beta sequences accurately predicted the HLA-A and HLA-B alleles for most subjects in the first cohort. In vitro tests confirmed that a few of the cytomegalovirus-associated TCR beta chains recognize cytomegalovirus antigens. The 87-base-pair reads could not distinguish some IMGT-functional V segments, including TRBV6-2 and TRBV6-3, so those segments were excluded. According to a later analysis, TCR association rates differed among HLA loci, with DRB1 alleles showing the most associated TCRs and HLA-C alleles showing the fewest. This cohort had only TCR beta chains sequenced, and the lack of alpha or paired-chain data limited which features could be detected. It was suggested by the authors that the approach could potentially be generalized to other disease states and immunological phenotypes. V-gene and J-gene trimming of TCR beta chains was associated with a missense DCLRE1C variant in a later genetic analysis, and the association was replicated in an independent cohort. Most CMV-associated TCR beta chains appeared to be HLA-restricted in a later analysis, and the HLA associations seemed to be driven largely by CMV exposure. A cluster of highly shared sequence variants was judged likely to be a technical artifact of the sequencing pipeline. An earlier analysis of approximately 590 of the donors showed that most TCR beta V segments appeared in productive rearrangements either about 87% or about 30% of the time, which broadly matched IMGT annotations. Roughly 17 rarely observed V segments, including chromosome 9 orphons, were excluded from the earlier analysis of approximately 500 of the donors because counts were too low. In a later analysis, HLA-associated TCR beta chains were found to be more clonally expanded and to have lower generation probabilities than equally common non-associated chains. A total of about 180 TCR beta chains were listed by the study as associated with cytomegalovirus. Assigning TCR associations to individual alleles was difficult when HLA alleles, especially DR and DQ, strongly co-occurred. Linkage disequilibrium might explain the correlated functional status among segregating V segments, but an unknown experimental factor could not be excluded. In both the original and validation cohorts, the classifier was reported to diagnose cytomegalovirus status with high specificity and sensitivity. The presence/absence analyses assumed that sequencing depth was roughly uniform across donors, and that assumption may not be true. In a later genetic analysis, fewer N-insertions in productive TCRs were reported among donors in an Asian-associated ancestry cluster than the roughly 700-donor mean. In a later analysis, some 17,000 TCR beta sequences were associated with specific HLA alleles at a false discovery rate of 0.05. Most TCR sequences were observed very rarely across donors, whereas some public TCRs were present in many individuals.

The chain is made from TRBV5-4 and TRBJ2-5; a weak D assignment points to TRBD2 (6 bases agree). The source of this sequence is a man aged 35-49 years in good health and CMV-seropositive. Sequences were obtained from PBMCs. The CDR3 loop reads CARNFWGEETQYF. The DNA sequence is TGTGCCAGAAATTTTTGGGGGGAAGAGACCCAGTACTTC.